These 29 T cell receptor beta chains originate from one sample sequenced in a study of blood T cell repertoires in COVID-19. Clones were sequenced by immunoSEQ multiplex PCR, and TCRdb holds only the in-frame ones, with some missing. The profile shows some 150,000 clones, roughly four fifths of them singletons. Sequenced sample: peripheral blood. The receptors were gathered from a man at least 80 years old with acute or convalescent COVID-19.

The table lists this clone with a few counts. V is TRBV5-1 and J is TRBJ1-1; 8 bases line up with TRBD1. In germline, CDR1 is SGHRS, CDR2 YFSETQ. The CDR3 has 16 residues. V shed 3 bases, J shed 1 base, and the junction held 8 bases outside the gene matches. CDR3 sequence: CASSWQPGQANTEAFF. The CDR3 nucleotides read TGCGCCAGCAGCTGGCAGCCGGGACAGGCGAACACTGAAGCTTTCTTT. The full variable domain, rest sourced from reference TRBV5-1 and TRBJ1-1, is KAGVTQTPRYLIKTRGQQVTLSCSPISGHRSVSWYQQTPGQGLQFLFEYFSETQRNKGNFPGRFSGRQFSNSRSEMNVSTLELGDSALYLCASSWQPGQANTEAFFGQGTRLTVV.

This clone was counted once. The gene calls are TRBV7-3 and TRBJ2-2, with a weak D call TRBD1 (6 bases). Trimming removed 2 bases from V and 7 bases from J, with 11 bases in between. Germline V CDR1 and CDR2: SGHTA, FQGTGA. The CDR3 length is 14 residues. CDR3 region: CASSLGRGYGELFF. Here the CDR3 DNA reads TGTGCCAGCAGCTTAGGCAGGGGATACGGGGAGCTGTTTTTT.

The CDR3 loop reads CASSPYSGGSYEQYF. The CDR3 DNA reads as TGTGCCAGCTCACCGTATAGCGGGGGATCTTACGAGCAGTACTTC. The V call is TRBV18, the J call TRBJ2-7; 9 positions match TRBD2. The CDR3 contains 15 residues. From germline, CDR1 is KGHSH and CDR2 LQKENI. The V and J ends lost 3 bases and 4 bases, in that order; junction bases with no gene match: 7.

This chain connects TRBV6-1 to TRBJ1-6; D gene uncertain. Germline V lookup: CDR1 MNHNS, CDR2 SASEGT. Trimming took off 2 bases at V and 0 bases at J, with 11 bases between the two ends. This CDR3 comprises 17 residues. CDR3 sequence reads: CASSEINTSSYNSPLHF. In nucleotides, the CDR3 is TGTGCCAGCAGTGAAATTAACACCAGCTCCTATAATTCACCCCTCCACTTT.

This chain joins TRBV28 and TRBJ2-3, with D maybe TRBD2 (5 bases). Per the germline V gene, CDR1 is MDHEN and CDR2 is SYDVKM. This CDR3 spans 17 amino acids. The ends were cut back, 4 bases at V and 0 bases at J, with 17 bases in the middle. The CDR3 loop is CASSSSTGILSTDTQYF. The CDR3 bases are TGTGCCAGCAGTTCCTCTACGGGGATTCTTAGCACAGATACGCAGTATTTT.

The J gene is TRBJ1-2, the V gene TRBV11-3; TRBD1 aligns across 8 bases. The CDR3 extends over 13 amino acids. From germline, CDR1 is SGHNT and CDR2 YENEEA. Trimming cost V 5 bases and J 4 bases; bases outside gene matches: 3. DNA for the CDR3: TGTGCCAGCAGCACTGGGACAGGCTATGGCTACACCTTC. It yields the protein CASSTGTGYGYTF.

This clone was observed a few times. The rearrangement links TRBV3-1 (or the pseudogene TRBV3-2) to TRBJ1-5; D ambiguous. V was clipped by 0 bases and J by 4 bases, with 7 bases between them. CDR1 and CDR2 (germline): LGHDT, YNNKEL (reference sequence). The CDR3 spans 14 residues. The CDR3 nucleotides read TGTGCCAGCAGCCAAGACGGAGGTAATCAGCCCCAGCATTTT. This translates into CASSQDGGNQPQHF.

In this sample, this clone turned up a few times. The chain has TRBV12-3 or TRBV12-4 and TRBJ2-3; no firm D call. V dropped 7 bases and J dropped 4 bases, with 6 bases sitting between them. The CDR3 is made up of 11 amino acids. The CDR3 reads CASTSPDTQYF. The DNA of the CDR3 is TGTGCCAGCACCTCCCCAGATACGCAGTATTTT.

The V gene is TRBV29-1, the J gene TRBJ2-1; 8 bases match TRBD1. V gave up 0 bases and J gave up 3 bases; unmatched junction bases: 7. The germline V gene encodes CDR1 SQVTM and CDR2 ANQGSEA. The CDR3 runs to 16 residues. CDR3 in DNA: TGCAGCGTTGAAGATCGAGGAGACAGGGGCTACAATGAGCAGTTCTTC. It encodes CSVEDRGDRGYNEQFF.

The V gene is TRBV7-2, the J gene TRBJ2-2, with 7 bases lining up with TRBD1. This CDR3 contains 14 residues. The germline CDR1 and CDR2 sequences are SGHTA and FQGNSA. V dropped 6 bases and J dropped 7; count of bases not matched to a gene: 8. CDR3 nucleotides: TGTGCCAGCAGAACCGGGACAGCCCGCGGGGAGCTGTTTTTT. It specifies CASRTGTARGELFF.

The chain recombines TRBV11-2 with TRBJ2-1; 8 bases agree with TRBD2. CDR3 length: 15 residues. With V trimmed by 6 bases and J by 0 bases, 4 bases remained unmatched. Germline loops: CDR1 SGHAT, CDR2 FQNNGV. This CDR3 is CASRLAGSSYNEQFF. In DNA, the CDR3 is TGTGCCAGCAGGCTAGCGGGTAGCTCCTACAATGAGCAGTTCTTC.

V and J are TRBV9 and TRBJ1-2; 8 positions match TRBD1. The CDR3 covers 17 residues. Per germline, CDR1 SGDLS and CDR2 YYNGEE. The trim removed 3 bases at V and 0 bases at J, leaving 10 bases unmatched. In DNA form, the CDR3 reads TGTGCCAGCAGCGGAAAGGACAGGGAACCCTCTAACTATGGCTACACCTTC. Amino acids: CASSGKDREPSNYGYTF.

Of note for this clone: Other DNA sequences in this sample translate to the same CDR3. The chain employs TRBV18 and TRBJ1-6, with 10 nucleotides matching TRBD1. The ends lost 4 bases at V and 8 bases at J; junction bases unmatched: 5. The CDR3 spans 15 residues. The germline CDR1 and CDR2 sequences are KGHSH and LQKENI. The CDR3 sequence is CASSRDRGGDSPLHF. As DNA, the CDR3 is TGTGCCAGCTCACGGGACAGGGGAGGAGATTCACCCCTCCACTTT.

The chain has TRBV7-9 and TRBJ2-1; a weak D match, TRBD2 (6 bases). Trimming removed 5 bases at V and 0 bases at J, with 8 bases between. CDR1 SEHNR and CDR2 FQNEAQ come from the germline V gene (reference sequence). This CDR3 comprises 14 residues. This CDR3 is CASSQRVSYNEQFF. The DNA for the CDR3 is TGTGCCAGCAGCCAGCGGGTCTCCTACAATGAGCAGTTCTTC.

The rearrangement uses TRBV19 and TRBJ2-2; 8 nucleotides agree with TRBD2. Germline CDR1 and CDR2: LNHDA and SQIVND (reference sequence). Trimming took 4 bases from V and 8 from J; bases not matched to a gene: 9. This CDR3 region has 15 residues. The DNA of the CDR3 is TGTGCCAGTAGTACGATCGGGACTAGTTCGGGGGAGCTGTTTTTT. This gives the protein CASSTIGTSSGELFF.

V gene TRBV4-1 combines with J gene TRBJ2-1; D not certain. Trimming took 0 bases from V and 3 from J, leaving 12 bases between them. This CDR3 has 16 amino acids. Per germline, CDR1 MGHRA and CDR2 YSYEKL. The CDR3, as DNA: TGCGCCAGCAGCCAAGATTTTGGGCTCCGCTACAATGAGCAGTTCTTC. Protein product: CASSQDFGLRYNEQFF.

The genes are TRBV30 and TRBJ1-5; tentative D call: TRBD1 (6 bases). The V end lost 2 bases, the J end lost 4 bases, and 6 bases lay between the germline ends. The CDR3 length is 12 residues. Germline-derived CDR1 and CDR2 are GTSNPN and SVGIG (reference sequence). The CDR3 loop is CAWSTGNQPQHF. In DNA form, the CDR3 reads TGTGCCTGGAGTACAGGGAATCAGCCCCAGCATTTT.

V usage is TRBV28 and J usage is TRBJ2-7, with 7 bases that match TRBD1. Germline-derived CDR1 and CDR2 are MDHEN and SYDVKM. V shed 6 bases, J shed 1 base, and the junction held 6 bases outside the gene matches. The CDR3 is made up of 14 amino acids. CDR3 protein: CASSTGTASYEQYV. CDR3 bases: TGTGCCAGCAGCACCGGGACAGCTTCCTACGAGCAGTACGTC.

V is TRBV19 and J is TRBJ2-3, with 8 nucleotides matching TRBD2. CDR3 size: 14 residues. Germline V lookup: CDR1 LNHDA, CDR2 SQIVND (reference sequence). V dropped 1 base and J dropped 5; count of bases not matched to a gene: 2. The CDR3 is CASSIGLAKDTQYF. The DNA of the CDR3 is TGTGCCAGTAGTATAGGACTAGCGAAAGATACGCAGTATTTT. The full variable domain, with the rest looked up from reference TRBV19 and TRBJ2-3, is DGGITQSPKYLFRKEGQNVTLSCEQNLNHDAMYWYRQDPGQGLRLIYYSQIVNDFQKGDIAEGYSVSREKKESFPLTVTSAQKNPTAFYLCASSIGLAKDTQYFGPGTRLTVL.

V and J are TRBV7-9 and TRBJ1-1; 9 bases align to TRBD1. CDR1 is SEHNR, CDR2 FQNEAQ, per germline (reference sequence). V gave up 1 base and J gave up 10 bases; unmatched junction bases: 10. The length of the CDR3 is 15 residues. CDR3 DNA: TGTGCCAGCAGCTTAGGACTGGACAGGGGTCCTGTAGCTTTCTTT. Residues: CASSLGLDRGPVAFF.

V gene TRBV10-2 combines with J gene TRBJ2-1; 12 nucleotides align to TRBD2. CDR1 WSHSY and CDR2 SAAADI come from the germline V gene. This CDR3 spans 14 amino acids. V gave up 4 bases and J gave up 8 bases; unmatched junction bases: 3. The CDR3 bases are TGCGCCAGCAGTGCGACTAGCGGGGGCTATGAGCAGTTCTTC. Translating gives CASSATSGGYEQFF.

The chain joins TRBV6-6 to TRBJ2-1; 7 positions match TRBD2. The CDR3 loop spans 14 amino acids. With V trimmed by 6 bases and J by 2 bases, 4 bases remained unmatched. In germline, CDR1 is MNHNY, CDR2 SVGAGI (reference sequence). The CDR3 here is CASSQRGAYNEQFF. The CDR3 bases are TGTGCCAGCAGCCAACGGGGGGCCTACAATGAGCAGTTCTTC.

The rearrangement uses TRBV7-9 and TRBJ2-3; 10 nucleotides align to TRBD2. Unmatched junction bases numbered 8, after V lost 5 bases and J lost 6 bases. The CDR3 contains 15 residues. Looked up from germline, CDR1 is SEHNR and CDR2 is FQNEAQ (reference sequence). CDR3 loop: CASSPLSSGGDTQYF. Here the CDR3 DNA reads TGTGCCAGCAGCCCCCTGTCTAGCGGGGGTGATACGCAGTATTTT.

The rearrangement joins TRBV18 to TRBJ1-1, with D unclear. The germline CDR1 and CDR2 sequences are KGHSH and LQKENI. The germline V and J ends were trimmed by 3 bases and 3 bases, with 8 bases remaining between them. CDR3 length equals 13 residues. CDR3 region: CASSPESDTEAFF. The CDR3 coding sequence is TGTGCCAGCTCACCTGAGTCGGACACTGAAGCTTTCTTT.

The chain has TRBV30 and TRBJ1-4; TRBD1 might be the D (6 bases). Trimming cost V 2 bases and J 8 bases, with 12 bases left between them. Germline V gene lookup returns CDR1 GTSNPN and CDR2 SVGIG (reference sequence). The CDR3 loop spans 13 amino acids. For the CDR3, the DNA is TGTGCCTGGAGTCACAGGGTTGGCGAAAAACTGTTTTTT. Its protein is CAWSHRVGEKLFF.

The CDR3: CASSYSTNGNYGYTF. CDR3 DNA: TGTGCCAGCAGTTACTCGACAAACGGCAACTATGGCTACACCTTC. J is TRBJ1-2 and V is TRBV6-5; D not resolved. CDR1 MNHEY and CDR2 SVGAGI come from the germline V gene. V was shortened by 0 bases and J by 2 bases, with 10 bases between the two germline ends. This CDR3 region has 15 residues.

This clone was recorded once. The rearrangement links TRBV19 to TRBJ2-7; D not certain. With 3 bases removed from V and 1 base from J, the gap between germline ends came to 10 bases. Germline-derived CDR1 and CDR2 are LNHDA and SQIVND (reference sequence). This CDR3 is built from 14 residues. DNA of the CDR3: TGTGCCAGTAGTATCTTGTCAGGATCCTACGAGCAGTACTTC. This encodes CASSILSGSYEQYF.

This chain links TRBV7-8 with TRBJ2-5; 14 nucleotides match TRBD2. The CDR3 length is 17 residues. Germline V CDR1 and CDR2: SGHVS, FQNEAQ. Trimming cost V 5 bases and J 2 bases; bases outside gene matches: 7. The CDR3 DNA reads TGTGCCAGCAGCGTAGGGACTAGCGGGGGAAGGCAAGAGACCCAGTACTTC. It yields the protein CASSVGTSGGRQETQYF.

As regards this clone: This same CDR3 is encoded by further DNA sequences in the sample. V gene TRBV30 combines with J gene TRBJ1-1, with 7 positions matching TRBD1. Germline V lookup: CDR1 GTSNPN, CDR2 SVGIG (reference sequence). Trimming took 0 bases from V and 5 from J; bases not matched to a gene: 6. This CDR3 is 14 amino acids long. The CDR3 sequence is CAWSVTAGGTEAFF. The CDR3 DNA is TGTGCCTGGAGTGTAACGGCAGGGGGAACTGAAGCTTTCTTT.